These 7 T cell receptor beta chains share one sample of origin, sequenced in a study of cytomegalovirus exposure and HLA in healthy donors (dated by TCRdb to 2016 to 2017). Library preparation used the immunoSEQ multiplex PCR assay. For the multiplex PCR, a mixture combining 60 forward primers for TCR Vbeta segments and 13 reverse primers for TCR Jbeta segments was used. TCRdb took this table from immuneACCESS and kept in-frame rearrangements with V and J called. Such tables lack part of the clones; where checked against another copy, unresolved V genes explain under half of the gap, and the rest is unexplained. This sample has around 160,000 clones in its table, and roughly 80% of those were observed once. Roughly 7.1% of the sample is in the top ten clones. The sequenced material came from PBMCs. Receptors were obtained from a woman between 40 and 55 years old in good health and CMV-seropositive.

The chain employs TRBV11-2 and TRBJ2-3, with a possible D match to TRBD1 (6 bases). CDR3 size: 14 residues. Looked up from germline, CDR1 is SGHAT and CDR2 is FQNNGV. V shed 7 bases and J shed 0 bases, with 11 bases lying between them. The CDR3 sequence: CASKRQASTDTQYF. In DNA form, the CDR3 reads TGTGCCAGCAAACGACAGGCCAGCACAGATACGCAGTATTTT.

This chain joins TRBV2 and TRBJ2-3; TRBD2 agrees at 10 bases. V trimming: 2 bases; J trimming: 4 bases; junction bases outside the gene matches: 6. The CDR3 contains 16 residues. The germline V gene has CDR1 SNHLY and CDR2 FYNNEI. The CDR3 loop reads CASSEFLAGASDTQYF. The CDR3 DNA reads TGTGCCAGCAGTGAATTCCTAGCGGGAGCATCAGATACGCAGTATTTT.

This clone was detected once. V gene TRBV6-6 combines with J gene TRBJ2-3, with D perhaps TRBD1 (6 bases). V lost 4 bases and J 1 base, leaving 9 bases between the germline ends. The germline gives CDR1 MNHNY, CDR2 SVGAGI (reference sequence). The CDR3 loop spans 14 amino acids. The chain's CDR3 is CASSFGQRTDTQYF. The CDR3 DNA is TGTGCCAGCAGTTTCGGACAGCGCACAGATACGCAGTATTTT.

The sample holds one count of this clone. The V call is TRBV2, the J call TRBJ2-2; tentative D call: TRBD2 (6 bases). The CDR3 extends over 15 amino acids. Germline CDR1 SNHLY, CDR2 FYNNEI. Between the trimmed V and J ends, which lost 11 bases and 7 bases, there was a span of 23 bases. CDR3 loop: CASSGVGARGGELFF. The CDR3 region has the DNA TGTGCCTCCTCGGGGGTCGGGGCGCGGGGCGGGGAGCTGTTTTTT. Drawing the rest from reference TRBV2 and TRBJ2-2, the complete variable domain is EPEVTQTPSHQVTQMGQEVILRCVPISNHLYFYWYRQILGQKVEFLVSFYNNEISEKSEIFDDQFSVERPDGSNFTLKIRSTKLEDSAMYFCASSGVGARGGELFFGEGSRLTVL.

The chain is built from TRBV4-3 and TRBJ2-3; 10 bases line up with TRBD2. Germline V gene data show CDR1 as LGHNA and CDR2 as YSLEER. The ends lost 8 bases at V and 10 bases at J; junction bases unmatched: 9. This CDR3 is built from 13 residues. The CDR3 spells CASGRQREGPQYF. CDR3 bases: TGCGCCAGCGGTAGGCAGCGGGAGGGTCCGCAGTATTTT.

The CDR3 nucleotides read TGTGCCAGCAGCCAACGGACAGGGTACGGGGATGAAAAACTGTTTTTT. Its protein product is CASSQRTGYGDEKLFF. This rearrangement joins TRBV4-2 to TRBJ1-4, with 8 bases aligning to TRBD1. Germline trimming cut 2 bases from V and 6 bases from J; bases unmatched to any gene: 8. This CDR3 spans 16 amino acids. Germline V gene sequence: CDR1 LGHNA, CDR2 YNFKEQ.

The chain couples TRBV7-9 to TRBJ2-7, with a tentative D call TRBD2 (5 bases). The CDR3 extends over 11 amino acids. V was clipped by 1 base and J by 11 bases, with 9 bases between them. Germline CDR1 reads SEHNR; CDR2 reads FQNEAQ (reference sequence). The CDR3 DNA reads TGTGCCAGCAGCTTAGGCCGGGGAGAGTACTTC. Its translation: CASSLGRGEYF.